The entry below gives a single T cell receptor beta chain sequence along with its context. The assay used was immunoSEQ (version v3.0), run at survey level. The method was immunoSEQ multiplex PCR; TCRdb's version includes in-frame clones alone and lacks a portion of them. The top ten hold around 10% of the sample, which has some 29,000 clones, 93% seen once. The CDR3 consists of 14 residues. Deletions cut 4 bases from V and 4 bases from J, with 14 bases between. Germline assignment: CDR1 SGHDT and CDR2 YYEEEE. This sample is drawn from a study of long-term antiretroviral therapy in people with HIV. V gene TRBV5-6 combines with J gene TRBJ1-2; maybe TRBD1 (5 bases). The sequence was collected from a man aged 40-49 years with HIV. This specimen was unsorted PBMCs, taken 6.2 years after starting antiretroviral therapy. CDR3 region: CASSPLEGFYGYTF. The CDR3 DNA reads as TGTGCCAGCAGCCCCTTGGAGGGGTTCTATGGCTACACCTTC.